These T cell receptor beta chains were read from a single sample in a study of T cells in tuberculosis. TCRdb keeps only in-frame clones here, not all; method: immunoSEQ multiplex PCR. This sample has some 40,000 clones, with around 94% found just once. The sample in question was PBMCs, obtained at tuberculosis diagnosis. All receptors come from an adult with tuberculosis. The CDR3 runs from the conserved cysteine through the conserved F or W. The D gene is left open where the match is weak. Clone size is not always given. Where it is, it says once, few, many or a class for expanded clones.

size	D	V	J	DNA	CDR3
NA	NA	TRBV4-2	TRBJ2-7	TGTGCCAGCAGCCAAGAAGGGGCCGCCGGCCTCTACGAGCAGTACTTC	CASSQEGAAGLYEQYF
NA	TRBD2	TRBV12-5	TRBJ2-3	TGTGCTAGTGGTTCCGGGACTACCACAGATACGCAGTATTTT	CASGSGTTTDTQYF
few	TRBD2	TRBV15	TRBJ2-1	TGTGCCACCAGCAGAGAAGCGGGGGGGCCCCATGAGCAGTTCTTC	CATSREAGGPHEQFF
once	NA	TRBV10-3	TRBJ2-7	TGTGCCATCAGTGAGTTATTCCCTTCAGGCCGCACCTACGAGCAGTACTTC	CAISELFPSGRTYEQYF
NA	NA	TRBV2	TRBJ2-7	TGTGCCAGCATTTTCTCGGCAGGGGAGTCCTACGAGCAGTACTTC	CASIFSAGESYEQYF
NA	NA	TRBV7-2	TRBJ2-1	TGTGCCAGCAGCTCCCCGGTGACTAATGAGCAGTTCTTC	CASSSPVTNEQFF
NA	NA	TRBV19	TRBJ2-1	TGTGCCAGTAGTTATAGTGCCCACCGTTACAATGAGCAGTTCTTC	CASSYSAHRYNEQFF
NA	TRBD2	TRBV25-1	TRBJ2-1	TGTGCCAGCAGTCAAGCGGGGGGAAGGAGTGAGCAGTTCTTC	CASSQAGGRSEQFF
NA	NA	TRBV5-1	TRBJ2-6	TGCGCCAGCGGCGGAGGGGCTGGGGCCAACGTCCTGACTTTC	CASGGGAGANVLTF
NA	TRBD2	TRBV9	TRBJ2-3	TGTGCCAGCAGCGTAGTCCTGGGGACTAGCGGGGAGAGCACAGATACGCAGTATTTT	CASSVVLGTSGESTDTQYF
NA	NA	TRBV29-1	TRBJ1-2	TGCAGCGTTGAGCAGGGGTCTAACTATGGCTACACCTTC	CSVEQGSNYGYTF
once	NA	TRBV7-2	TRBJ2-5	TGTGCCAGCAGGCCAGGGTTGGAGACCCAGTACTTC	CASRPGLETQYF
NA	TRBD1	TRBV6-5	TRBJ2-7	TGTGCCAGCAGTTCTTACCGGGACAGGACCTACGAGCAGTACTTC	CASSSYRDRTYEQYF
NA	TRBD1	TRBV6-1	TRBJ1-5	TGTGCCAGCAGTGAACGACGGACAGGGGGCAGGGGAGACAATCAGCCCCAGCATTTT	CASSERRTGGRGDNQPQHF
NA	TRBD1	TRBV15	TRBJ1-5	TGTGCCACCAGCGGGCAGGGGGCTTCTCAGCCCCAGCATTTT	CATSGQGASQPQHF
NA	NA	TRBV19	TRBJ1-2	TGTGCCAGTAGTTGGAGTATTCACTATGGCTACACCTTC	CASSWSIHYGYTF
NA	TRBD1	TRBV2	TRBJ1-1	TGTGCCAGCAGTAGACAGGGTTACACTGAAGCTTTCTTT	CASSRQGYTEAFF
NA	NA	TRBV6-5	TRBJ2-1	TGTGCCAGCAGTTCTCGGGGTTCCTACAATGAGCAGTTCTTC	CASSSRGSYNEQFF
medium-sized	NA	TRBV29-1	TRBJ2-2	TGCAGCGTTGGCGTCAGGGCTACCACCGGGGAGCTGTTTTTT	CSVGVRATTGELFF
NA	TRBD1	TRBV6-1	TRBJ2-7	TGTGCCAGCAGCAGGGGGTTGCCCTACGAGCAGTACTTC	CASSRGLPYEQYF